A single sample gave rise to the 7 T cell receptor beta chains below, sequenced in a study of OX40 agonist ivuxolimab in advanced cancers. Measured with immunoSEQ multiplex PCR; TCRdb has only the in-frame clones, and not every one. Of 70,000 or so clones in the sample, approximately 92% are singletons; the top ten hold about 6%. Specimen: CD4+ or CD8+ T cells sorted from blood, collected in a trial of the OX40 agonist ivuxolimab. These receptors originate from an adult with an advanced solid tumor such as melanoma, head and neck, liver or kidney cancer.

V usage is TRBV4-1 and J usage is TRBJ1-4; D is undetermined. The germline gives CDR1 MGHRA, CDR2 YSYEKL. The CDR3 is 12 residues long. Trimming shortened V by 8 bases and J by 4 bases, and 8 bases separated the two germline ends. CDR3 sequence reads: CASRQLNEKLFF. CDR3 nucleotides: TGCGCCAGCCGGCAGCTTAATGAAAAACTGTTTTTT.

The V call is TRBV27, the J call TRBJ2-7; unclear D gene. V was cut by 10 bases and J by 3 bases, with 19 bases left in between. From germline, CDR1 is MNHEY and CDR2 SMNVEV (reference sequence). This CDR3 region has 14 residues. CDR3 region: CANGRLMNDYEQYF. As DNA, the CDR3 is TGTGCCAACGGTCGGCTAATGAATGACTACGAGCAGTACTTC.

CDR3 region: CASSVLAGVDQTGELFF. The DNA of the CDR3 is TGTGCCAGCAGCGTTCTAGCGGGAGTTGATCAAACCGGGGAGCTGTTTTTT. The chain employs TRBV9 and TRBJ2-2, with 10 bases that match TRBD2. Germline V gene sequence: CDR1 SGDLS, CDR2 YYNGEE. V shed 2 bases and J 5 bases; nucleotides not matched to a gene: 9. The CDR3 has 17 amino acids. Full variable domain (outside the CDR3, taken from reference TRBV9 and TRBJ2-2): DSGVTQTPKHLITATGQRVTLRCSPRSGDLSVYWYQQSLDQGLQFLIQYYNGEERAKGNILERFSAQQFPDLHSELNLSSLELGDSALYFCASSVLAGVDQTGELFFGEGSRLTVL.

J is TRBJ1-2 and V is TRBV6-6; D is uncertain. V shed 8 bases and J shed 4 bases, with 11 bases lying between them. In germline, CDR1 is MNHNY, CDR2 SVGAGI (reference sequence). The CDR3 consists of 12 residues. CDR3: CASVAGFYGYTF. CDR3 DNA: TGTGCCAGCGTAGCCGGGTTCTATGGCTACACCTTC.

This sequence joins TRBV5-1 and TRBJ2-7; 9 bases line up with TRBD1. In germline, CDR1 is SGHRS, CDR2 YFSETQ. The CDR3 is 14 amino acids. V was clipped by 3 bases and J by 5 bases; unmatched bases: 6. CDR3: CASSSGTGSHEQYF. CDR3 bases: TGCGCCAGCAGCTCCGGGACAGGGAGTCACGAGCAGTACTTC.

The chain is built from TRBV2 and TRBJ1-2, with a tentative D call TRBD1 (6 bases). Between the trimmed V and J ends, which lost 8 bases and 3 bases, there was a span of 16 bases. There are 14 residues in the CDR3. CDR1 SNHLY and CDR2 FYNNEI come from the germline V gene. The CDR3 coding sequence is TGTGCCAGCCTCGCTGGGGGCCGTGACTATGGCTACACCTTC. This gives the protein CASLAGGRDYGYTF. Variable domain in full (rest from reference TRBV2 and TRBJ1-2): EPEVTQTPSHQVTQMGQEVILRCVPISNHLYFYWYRQILGQKVEFLVSFYNNEISEKSEIFDDQFSVERPDGSNFTLKIRSTKLEDSAMYFCASLAGGRDYGYTFGSGTRLTVV.

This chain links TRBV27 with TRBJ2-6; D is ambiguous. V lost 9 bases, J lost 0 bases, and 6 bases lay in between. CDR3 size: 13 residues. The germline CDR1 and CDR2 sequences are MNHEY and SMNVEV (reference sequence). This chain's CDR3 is CASSDSGANVLTF. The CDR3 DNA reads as TGTGCCAGTTCAGACTCTGGGGCCAACGTCCTGACTTTC.